This T cell receptor beta chain was obtained from a study of T-cell reconstitution after alpha-beta-depleted transplantation in children. Study-wide points: T-cell counts and diversity at one year post-transplant came mainly from newly produced T cells.

Unique molecular identifiers were used to barcode this TCRbeta library. Using its own MiXCR run on the PCR reads, TCRdb lists one record per CDR3 protein. In the table there are 440,000 or so distinct CDR3 sequences, over 40% of which are singletons. V shed 3 bases, J shed 3 bases, and the junction held 6 bases outside the gene matches. CDR1 is LGHDT, CDR2 YNNKEL, per germline (reference sequence). This CDR3 is built from 15 residues. This clonotype has more than one count but fewer than ten. Antigen unknown. The material was PBMCs, obtained before TCRalphabeta/CD19-depleted stem cell transplant. The sequence was obtained from a girl aged 2-15 years with aplastic anemia, due to receive a stem cell transplant. The chain carries TRBV3-1 and TRBJ2-7, with TRBD2 identical over 9 bases. As DNA, the CDR3 is TGTGCCAGCAGCCAGGGACCTAGCGGGAACTACGAGCAGTACTTC. This encodes CASSQGPSGNYEQYF.